Sequencing of this TCR beta chain was carried out in a study of T-cell reconstitution after alpha-beta-depleted transplantation in children. Preparation of the TCRbeta library used unique molecular identifiers. TCRdb redid the calling of the PCR reads with MiXCR, one entry per CDR3 protein. Of a few hundred thousand distinct CDR3 sequences in the sample, roughly 22% are singletons; the top ten hold about 3.8%. This clonotype was picked up a small number of times. Germline values: CDR1 WSHSY, CDR2 SAAADI. The CDR3 totals 16 residues. The J segment lost 0 bases and the V segment lost 5 bases, leaving 3 bases of the junction unmatched.

The TCR sequence derives from a human donor who donated a stem cell graft to a child with acute myeloid leukemia. The chain has TRBV10-2 and TRBJ2-7; 14 bases are a match to TRBD2. The sequenced sample was PBMCs from the stem cell graft donor, obtained from the stem cell graft. The CDR3 DNA reads TGCGCCAGCAGTCGGACTAGCGGGAGGCTCTCCTACGAGCAGTACTTC. Amino acids: CASSRTSGRLSYEQYF.